This TCR beta chain was documented in a study of T cells in Graves' hyperthyroidism and ophthalmopathy (dated by TCRdb to about 2019). With regard to the full study: Peripheral blood samples were taken at initial diagnosis, before any treatment was given. For training and testing, the 110 or so patients in the discovery cohort were randomly divided in a 7:3 ratio. TCR Vbeta CDR3 sequencing of some 140 peripheral blood samples (over 40 ophthalmopathy, about 80 hyperthyroidism and 17 progressor patients) is reported in the paper. Prospective prediction of ophthalmopathy was tested in an independent validation cohort of under 20 hyperthyroidism patients and some 17 patients who later progressed to ophthalmopathy. Following sampling, methimazole starting at 30 mg daily was given to hyperthyroidism patients, and high-dose intravenous methylprednisolone was given to ophthalmopathy patients. In addition, the study compared T-cell repertoires in thyroid tissue and in blood from several Graves' hyperthyroidism patients. TCR V-J signatures able to tell the groups apart were searched for in a discovery cohort of more than 90 patients, of whom 43 had Graves' ophthalmopathy and about 60 had stable Graves' hyperthyroidism. What the study reported, not specific to this receptor: A 13 V-J signature model separated ophthalmopathy from stable hyperthyroidism, with approximately 87% sensitivity and just under 84% specificity in cross-validation and 80%/75% in testing. In validation, progression to ophthalmopathy was predicted by the model with around 70% sensitivity and under 85% specificity, a median of about 6 months before onset. Sample size was not statistically predetermined, and blinding of investigators to group allocation was not performed. Most expanded thyroid clonotypes (frequency above 0.001) were also found in blood, which suggests that blood repertoires may mirror thyroid immune responses.

TCR beta CDR3 regions were amplified from RNA transcripts. The TCR CDR3 was subjected to a first round of RT-PCR using the HTBI primer set and the Qiagen OneStep RT-PCR kit. Libraries were constructed in a second round of multiplex PCR, after which size selection and purification were performed. Paired-end sequencing of the libraries was performed with 100 bp reads on an Illumina HiSeq2000. For the original study's pipeline: Raw data were processed with SOAPnuke, discarding reads with adapters, uncalled bases, mean Phred below 15, or no exact constant-primer or identifier match. COPE v1.2.5 was used to merge the high-quality paired reads, and each unique nucleotide sequence was defined as a clonotype. MiTCR v1.1 was used to align the clonotypes against IMGT TRBV, TRBD and TRBJ reference segments. The analysis included only V-J combinations with a frequency above 0.0001, which together covered approximately 99% of the repertoires. A TCS score was defined as the ratio of F50 (clonal expansion) to E x V (chaos), with BLOSUM62-based TCRdist applied between CDR3 peptides within each V-J. Welch's t-statistics and random forest reduced around 520 V-J features to about 13, which were used in a naive Bayes classifier (R e1071). TCRdb ran its own pipeline on the public reads, namely fastp trimming at Q25 and MiXCR clone calling, and kept in-frame beta chains. Rows merge per CDR3 protein into single entries with the most common DNA and genes. For this entry, the V and J calls and clone size follow TCRdb and not the study's own pipeline. Counted in this sample were about 250,000 distinct CDR3 sequences; about 20% of them appeared once. 50% to 75% of the sample goes to the ten largest clones.

The CDR3 contains 16 residues, cysteine and phenylalanine counted. Solely the CDR3 DNA is kept, with 48 bases framed from the first base. Sequences SGHVS (CDR1) and FQNEAQ (CDR2) are obtained from the germline V gene. The junction shows trimming of 5 bases on V and 3 bases on J, plus 17 bases between the germline ends. Moderately to severely active disease, a Clinical Activity Score of at least 3, a NOSPECS grade of at least 4, and a duration under 3 months were present in ophthalmopathy patients. Patients with uncontrolled infections, other autoimmune diseases, pregnancy or lactation were excluded. Clinical symptoms, serum thyroxine and TRAb, thyroid ultrasound, and orbital computed tomography formed the basis for the diagnoses. PBMCs were separated from over 9 ml of fresh peripheral blood using Ficoll-Paque density gradient centrifugation. Total RNA was extracted with Trizol reagent, and quality was checked on an Agilent 2100 Bioanalyzer.

This clonotype has more than one count but fewer than ten. No antigen is known for it. Within one base of it there is no much larger clone, and no base qualities were kept. The V and J genes are TRBV7-8 and TRBJ1-3; the best D guess is TRBD1, with 6 bases matching. The receptor comes from a man aged 25 to 40 with Graves' ophthalmopathy. Sequencing used blood. The CDR3 reads as follows: CASSPRQDIGGNTIYF. The DNA sequence is as follows: TGTGCCAGCAGCCCCCGACAGGACATAGGTGGAAACACCATATATTTT.